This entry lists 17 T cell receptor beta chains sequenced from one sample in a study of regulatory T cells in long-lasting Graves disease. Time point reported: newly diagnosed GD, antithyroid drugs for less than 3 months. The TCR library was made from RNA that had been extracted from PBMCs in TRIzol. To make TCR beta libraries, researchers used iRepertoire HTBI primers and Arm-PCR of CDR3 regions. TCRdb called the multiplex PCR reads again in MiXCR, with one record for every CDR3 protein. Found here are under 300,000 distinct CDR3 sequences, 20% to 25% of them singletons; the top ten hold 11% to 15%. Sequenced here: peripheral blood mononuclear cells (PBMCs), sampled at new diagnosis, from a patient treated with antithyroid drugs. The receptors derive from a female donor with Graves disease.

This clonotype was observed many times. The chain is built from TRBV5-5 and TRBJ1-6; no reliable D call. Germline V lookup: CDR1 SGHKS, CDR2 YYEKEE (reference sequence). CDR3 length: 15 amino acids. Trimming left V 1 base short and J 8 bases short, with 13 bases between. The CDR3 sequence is CASSLSASPDSPLHF. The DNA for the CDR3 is TGTGCCAGCAGCTTGTCGGCCAGCCCCGATTCACCCCTCCACTTT.

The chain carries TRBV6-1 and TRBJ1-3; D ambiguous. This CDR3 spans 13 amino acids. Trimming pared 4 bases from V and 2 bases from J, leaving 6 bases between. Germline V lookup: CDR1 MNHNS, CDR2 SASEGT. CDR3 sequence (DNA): TGTGCCAGCAGTGCCCAAACTGGAAACACCATATATTTT. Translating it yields CASSAQTGNTIYF.

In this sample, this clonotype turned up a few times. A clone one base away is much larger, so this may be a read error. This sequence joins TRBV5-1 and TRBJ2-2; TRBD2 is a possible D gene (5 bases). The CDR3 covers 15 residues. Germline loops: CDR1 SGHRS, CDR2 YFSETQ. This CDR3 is CAGSSGDFSTGELFF. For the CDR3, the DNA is TGCGCCGGCAGCTCCGGGGATTTTAGCACCGGGGAGCTGTTTTTT.

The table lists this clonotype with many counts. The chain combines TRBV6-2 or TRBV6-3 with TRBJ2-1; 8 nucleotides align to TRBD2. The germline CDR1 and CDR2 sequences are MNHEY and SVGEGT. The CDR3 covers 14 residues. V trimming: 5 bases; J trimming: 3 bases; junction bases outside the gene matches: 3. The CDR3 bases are TGTGCCAGCAGTAGTAGCGGGATCTACAATGAGCAGTTCTTC. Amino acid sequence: CASSSSGIYNEQFF.

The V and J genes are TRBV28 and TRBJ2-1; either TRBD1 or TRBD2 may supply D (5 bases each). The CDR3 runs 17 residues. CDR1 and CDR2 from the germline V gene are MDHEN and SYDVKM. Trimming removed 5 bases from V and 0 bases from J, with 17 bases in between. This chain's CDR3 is CASSESKVGVSYNEQFF. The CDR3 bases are TGTGCCAGCAGTGAATCTAAGGTGGGGGTCTCCTACAATGAGCAGTTCTTC.

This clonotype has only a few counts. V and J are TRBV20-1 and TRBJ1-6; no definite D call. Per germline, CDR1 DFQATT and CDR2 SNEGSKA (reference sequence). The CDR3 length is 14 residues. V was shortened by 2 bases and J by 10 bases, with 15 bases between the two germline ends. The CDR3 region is CSARTPQIQSPLHF. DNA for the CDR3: TGCAGTGCTAGAACCCCACAAATCCAGTCACCCCTCCACTTT.

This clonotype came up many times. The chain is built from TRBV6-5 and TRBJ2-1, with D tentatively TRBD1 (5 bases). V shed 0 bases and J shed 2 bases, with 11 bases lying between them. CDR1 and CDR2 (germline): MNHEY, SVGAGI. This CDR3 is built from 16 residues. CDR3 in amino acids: CASSYSNRPAYNEQFF. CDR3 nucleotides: TGTGCCAGCAGTTACTCGAACAGGCCAGCCTACAATGAGCAGTTCTTC.

CDR3 in DNA: TGCGCCAGCAGCTTGGGGAGGGGCGGAGGAGCTTTCTTT. It is translated as CASSLGRGGGAFF. The chain carries TRBV5-1 and TRBJ1-1; possible D gene TRBD1, 5 bases. Deletions cut 0 bases from V and 10 bases from J, with 13 bases between. Germline CDR1 and CDR2: SGHRS and YFSETQ. The length of the CDR3 is 13 residues. Combining the CDR3 with reference TRBV5-1 and TRBJ1-1 gives the whole variable domain KAGVTQTPRYLIKTRGQQVTLSCSPISGHRSVSWYQQTPGQGLQFLFEYFSETQRNKGNFPGRFSGRQFSNSRSEMNVSTLELGDSALYLCASSLGRGGGAFFGQGTRLTVV.

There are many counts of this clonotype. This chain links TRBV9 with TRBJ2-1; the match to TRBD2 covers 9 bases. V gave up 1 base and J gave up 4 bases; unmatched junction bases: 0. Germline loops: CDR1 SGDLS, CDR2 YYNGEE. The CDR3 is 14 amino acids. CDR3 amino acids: CASSVLAGYNEQFF. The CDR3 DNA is TGTGCCAGCAGCGTACTAGCGGGGTACAATGAGCAGTTCTTC.

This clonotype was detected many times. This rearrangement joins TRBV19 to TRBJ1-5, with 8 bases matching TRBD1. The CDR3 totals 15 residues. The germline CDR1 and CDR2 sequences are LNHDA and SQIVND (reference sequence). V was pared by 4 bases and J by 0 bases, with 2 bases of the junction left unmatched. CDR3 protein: CASSTDRVSNQPQHF. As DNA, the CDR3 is TGTGCCAGTAGTACGGACAGGGTTAGCAATCAGCCCCAGCATTTT.

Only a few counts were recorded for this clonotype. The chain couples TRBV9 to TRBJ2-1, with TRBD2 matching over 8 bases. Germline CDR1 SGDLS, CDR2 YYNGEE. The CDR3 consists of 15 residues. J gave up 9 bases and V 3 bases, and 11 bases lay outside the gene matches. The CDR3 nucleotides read TGTGCCAGCAGCGATAGCGGGGCTGACATTAGTGAGCAGTTCTTC. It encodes CASSDSGADISEQFF.

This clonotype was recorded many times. The CDR3 is CAWSSGISSYEQYF. The CDR3 DNA reads TGTGCCTGGAGTAGCGGGATCAGCTCCTACGAGCAGTACTTC. The chain carries TRBV30 and TRBJ2-7, with 7 positions matching TRBD2. Per the germline V gene, CDR1 is GTSNPN and CDR2 is SVGIG (reference sequence). The V segment lost 2 bases and the J segment 0 bases; nucleotides outside the gene matches: 4. This CDR3 contains 14 residues.

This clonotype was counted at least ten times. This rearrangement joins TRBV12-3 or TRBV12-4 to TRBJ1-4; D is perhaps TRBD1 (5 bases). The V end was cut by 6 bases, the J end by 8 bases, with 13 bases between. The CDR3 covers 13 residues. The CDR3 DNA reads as TGTGCCAGCAGGGGGCAGGGTATGGAAAAACTGTTTTTT. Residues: CASRGQGMEKLFF.

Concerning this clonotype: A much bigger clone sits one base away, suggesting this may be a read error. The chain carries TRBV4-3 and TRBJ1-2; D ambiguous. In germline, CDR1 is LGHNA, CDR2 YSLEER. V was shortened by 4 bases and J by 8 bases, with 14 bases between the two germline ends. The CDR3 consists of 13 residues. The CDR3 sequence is CASSRDRAEGYTF. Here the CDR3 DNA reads TGCGCCAGCAGCCGAGATCGTGCAGAAGGCTACACCTTC.

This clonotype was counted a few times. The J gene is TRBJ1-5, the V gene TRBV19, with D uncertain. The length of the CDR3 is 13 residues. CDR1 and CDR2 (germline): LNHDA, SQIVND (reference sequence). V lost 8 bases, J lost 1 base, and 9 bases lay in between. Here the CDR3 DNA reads TGTGCCAGTCAAAAAAGAAGCAATCAGCCCCAGCATTTT. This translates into CASQKRSNQPQHF. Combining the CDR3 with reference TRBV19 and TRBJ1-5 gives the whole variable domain DGGITQSPKYLFRKEGQNVTLSCEQNLNHDAMYWYRQDPGQGLRLIYYSQIVNDFQKGDIAEGYSVSREKKESFPLTVTSAQKNPTAFYLCASQKRSNQPQHFGDGTRLSIL.

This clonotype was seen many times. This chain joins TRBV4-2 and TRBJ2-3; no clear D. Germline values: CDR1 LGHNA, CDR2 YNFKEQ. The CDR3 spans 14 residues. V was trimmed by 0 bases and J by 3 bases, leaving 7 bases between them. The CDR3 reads CASSQERLTDTQYF. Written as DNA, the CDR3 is TGTGCCAGCAGCCAAGAGAGATTGACAGATACGCAGTATTTT.

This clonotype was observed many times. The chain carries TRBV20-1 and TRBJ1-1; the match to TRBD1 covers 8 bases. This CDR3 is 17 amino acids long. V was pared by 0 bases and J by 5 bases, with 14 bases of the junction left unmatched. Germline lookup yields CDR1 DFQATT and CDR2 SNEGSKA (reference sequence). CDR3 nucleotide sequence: TGCAGTGCTAGAGATCTCAGGGGGCTAATGGGATTGACTGAAGCTTTCTTT. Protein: CSARDLRGLMGLTEAFF.